The following is a T cell receptor beta chain sequence with its context. The CDR3 length is 12 residues. Germline V gene data show CDR1 as SGDLS and CDR2 as YYNGEE. V gave up 0 bases and J gave up 4 bases, with 4 bases separating them. These data are taken from a study of blood T cell repertoires in COVID-19. The repertoire was sequenced with immunoSEQ multiplex PCR; TCRdb's copy has only in-frame clones and lacks some. The data hold about 150,000 clones, with under 90% observed a single time. J is TRBJ1-2 and V is TRBV9, with D unclear. The clonotype originates from a human donor in a cohort sampled during active COVID-19. The sequenced sample was peripheral blood. For the CDR3, the DNA is TGTGCCAGCAGCGTAGACGGCTATGGCTACACCTTC. This sequence encodes CASSVDGYGYTF. The full variable domain, in which reference TRBV9 and TRBJ1-2 provide the parts outside the CDR3, is DSGVTQTPKHLITATGQRVTLRCSPRSGDLSVYWYQQSLDQGLQFLIQYYNGEERAKGNILERFSAQQFPDLHSELNLSSLELGDSALYFCASSVDGYGYTFGSGTRLTVV.